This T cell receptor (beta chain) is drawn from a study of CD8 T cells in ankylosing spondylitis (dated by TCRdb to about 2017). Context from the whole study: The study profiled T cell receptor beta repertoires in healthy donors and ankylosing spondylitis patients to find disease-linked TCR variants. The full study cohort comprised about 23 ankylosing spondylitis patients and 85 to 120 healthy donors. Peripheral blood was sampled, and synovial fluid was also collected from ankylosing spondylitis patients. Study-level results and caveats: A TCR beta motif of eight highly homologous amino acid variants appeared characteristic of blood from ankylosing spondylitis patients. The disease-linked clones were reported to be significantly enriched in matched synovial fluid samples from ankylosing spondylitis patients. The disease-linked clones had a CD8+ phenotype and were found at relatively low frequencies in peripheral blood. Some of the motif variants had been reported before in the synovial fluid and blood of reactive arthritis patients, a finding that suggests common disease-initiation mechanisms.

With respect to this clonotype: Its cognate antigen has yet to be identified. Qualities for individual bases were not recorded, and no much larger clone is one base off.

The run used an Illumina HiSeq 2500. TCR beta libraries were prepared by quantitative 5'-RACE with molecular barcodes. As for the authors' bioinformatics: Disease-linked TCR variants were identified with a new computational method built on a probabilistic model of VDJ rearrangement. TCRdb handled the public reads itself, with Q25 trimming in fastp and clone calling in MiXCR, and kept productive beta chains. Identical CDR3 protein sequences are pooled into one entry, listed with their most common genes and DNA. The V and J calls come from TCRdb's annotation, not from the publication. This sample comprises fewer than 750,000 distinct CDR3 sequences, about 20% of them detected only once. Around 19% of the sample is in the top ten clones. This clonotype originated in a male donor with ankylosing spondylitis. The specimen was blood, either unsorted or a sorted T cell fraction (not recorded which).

DNA sequence: TGCAGTGCTAGAGCCATTCCGACTAGCGGCCCTACCCGGTACCAAGAGACCCAGTACTTC. Its protein is CSARAIPTSGPTRYQETQYF. The rearranged chain carries TRBV20-1 and TRBJ2-5, with 9 bases aligning to TRBD2. The germline V gene (reference sequence) specifies DFQATT as CDR1 and SNEGSKA as CDR2. Trimming accounts for 1 base at V and 0 bases at J, while the number of junction bases matched to no gene is 18. The CDR3 runs 20 residues from the cysteine to the phenylalanine. Only the CDR3 DNA stays, 60 bases, in frame from base 1.